This T cell receptor (beta chain) derives from a study of a mutant IDH1 vaccine in newly diagnosed glioma (dated by TCRdb to the early 2020s). Regarding the complete study: Vaccination began 4-6 weeks after radiotherapy alone, or alongside temozolomide cycles in the chemotherapy-containing groups. Of the approximately 34 treated patients, about 62% were male and approximately 38% were female, and a mean age of 40.4 years was recorded. Six visits were used for peripheral blood collection: V03 (baseline), V05, V07, V10, V12 and V13. For exploratory analyses, 25 treated patients had longitudinal TCRB deep sequencing done wherever samples were available. The week-35 safety follow-up was designated visit V12, and the week-47 end of study was designated visit V13. Before enrollment, most patients had been given radiochemotherapy with temozolomide as standard therapy, while the rest had received either radiotherapy alone or temozolomide alone.

From cysteine to phenylalanine, the CDR3 is 14 amino acids long. Only the CDR3 portion is preserved as DNA: 42 bases, with reading frame beginning at the first base. V lost 4 bases and J lost 3 bases; the stretch between them is 12 bases long. From a lookup of the germline V gene, CDR1 and CDR2 are SGHVS and FNYEAQ. The sample's time point label, decoded: week 35, safety follow-up. Each vaccine dose was 300 ug of a 20-mer mutant IDH1 peptide in Montanide, given subcutaneously with topical imiquimod. Patients received eight vaccinations in weeks 1, 3, 5, 7, 11, 15, 19 and 23, corresponding to visits V03 through V10. Donors had newly diagnosed WHO grade 3 or 4 IDH1-mutant astrocytomas with loss of nuclear ATRX. The samples were drawn from NOA16, a multicentre, single-arm, open-label phase I trial in Germany that tested a mutant IDH1 peptide vaccine in humans for the first time. Genomic DNA for TCRB sequencing was isolated from EDTA blood with the DNeasy Blood and Tissue Kit.

What the research found in general, with its limitations: Changes in the top peripheral T cell clonotypes picked up by TCRB sequencing did not appear to be linked to pseudoprogression. Immune responses induced by the vaccine were seen in around 94% of patients across multiple MHC alleles. The authors noted that analyses of patient blood samples could not be reproduced because of sample limitations. Selection of PBMC samples for TCRB deep sequencing was based on availability.

A remark on this clone: Its binding antigen is unknown. Per-base qualities were not stored, and no clone one base away is much larger.

The library was prepared using the immunoSEQ multiplex PCR assay. Rearranged TCR beta chain sequences were amplified using the hsTCRB Kit according to the manufacturer's protocol. TCRB libraries were sequenced on an Illumina MiSeq. Regarding the original processing steps: The proprietary platform of the kit vendor was used for demultiplexing, trimming and gene mapping. TCRdb took over this immuneACCESS table, retaining in-frame rearrangements with V and J assigned. Such tables are incomplete; in checked studies, under half of the missing clones stem from an unresolved V gene, and the remainder is unexplained. V and J calls and clone size follow that table, whereas D and trimming were derived from the DNA. In this sample the table shows about 54,000 clones, about 85% of which occur a single time. Of the sample, about 4% is held by the ten largest clones.

The receptor was isolated from a woman under 30 with glioma. The specimen was PBMCs, collected from a glioma patient whose treatment included an IDH1 peptide vaccine. The rearrangement joined TRBV7-6 to TRBJ1-1; the D region possibly corresponds to TRBD1 (6 bases align). The nucleotide sequence is given as TGTGCCAGCAGCTCAAAAGGGGGATACACTGAAGCTTTCTTT. Translated, this gives CASSSKGGYTEAFF.